This T cell receptor (beta chain) was profiled in a study of T cell repertoires in cytomegalovirus infection. About the research overall: The public TCR beta signatures pointed to both CMV infection and matching HLA type. Study-wide results and limits: Summed frequency of public TCR beta families distinguished CMV carriers with the relevant HLA. What dominated the ex vivo response were HLA-C-restricted CMV-specific TCR beta clonotypes.

The CDR3 runs to 15 residues. CDR1 and CDR2 from the germline V gene are MNHEY and SMNVEV (reference sequence). Trimming cost V 4 bases and J 0 bases, with 10 bases left between them. TCRdb re-called the reads with MiXCR, one entry per CDR3 protein. Of 630,000 or so distinct CDR3 sequences in the sample, approximately 24% were seen once. With regard to this clonotype: Antigen specificity is unknown.

J is TRBJ1-3 and V is TRBV27; D is uncertain. Sequencing was carried out using CD8+ T cells from PBMCs. The sequence came from a human donor in good health (CMV status not recorded). Some clones in this sample may be carry-over from other donors' samples. CDR3 nucleotides: TGTGCCAGCAGTTCAGACGGTAACTCTGGAAACACCATATATTTT. Its protein is CASSSDGNSGNTIYF.